One sample yielded the 29 T cell receptor beta chains listed below, sequenced in a study of technical replicates of blood from several donors. Only in-frame clones appear in the TCRdb table, and some are missing; sequencing was by immunoSEQ multiplex PCR. The sample carries tens of thousands of clones, 94% recorded once. Specimen: T cells isolated from PBMCs. The source is a human donor in good health.

The genes are TRBV5-6 and TRBJ2-7; TRBD1 matches 11 bases. The CDR3 extends over 15 amino acids. Germline values: CDR1 SGHDT, CDR2 YYEEEE. J lost 6 bases, V lost 0 bases, and 5 bases had no gene match. Written as DNA, the CDR3 is TGTGCCAGCAGCTTGGATCCGGGACAGGGGGTCGAGCAGTACTTC. It translates to CASSLDPGQGVEQYF.

This chain uses TRBV29-1 with TRBJ1-2; D is possibly TRBD1 (6 bases). CDR1 and CDR2 from the germline V gene are SQVTM and ANQGSEA. Trimming left V 6 bases short and J 0 bases short, with 14 bases between. The CDR3 has 14 residues. The CDR3 DNA sequence: TGCAGCGTGTTGGACAGACTAACTAACTATGGCTACACCTTC. Translation gives CSVLDRLTNYGYTF.

The count of this clone is one. The V gene is TRBV5-4, the J gene TRBJ2-1; weak D call: TRBD1 (6 bases). From germline, CDR1 is SGHNT and CDR2 YYREEE (reference sequence). There are 18 residues in the CDR3. Between the trimmed V and J ends, which lost 0 bases and 4 bases, there was a span of 20 bases. CDR3 sequence: CASSLVFGRGGRYNEQFF. In nucleotides, the CDR3 is TGTGCCAGCAGCTTGGTATTCGGACGAGGGGGTCGTTACAATGAGCAGTTCTTC.

The chain combines TRBV7-2 with TRBJ2-5; D gene unclear. In germline, CDR1 is SGHTA, CDR2 FQGNSA. This CDR3 is built from 11 residues. V was trimmed by 3 bases and J by 4 bases, leaving 3 bases between them. The CDR3: CASSFIETQYF. CDR3 in DNA: TGTGCCAGCAGCTTCATAGAGACCCAGTACTTC.

Only one count was recorded for this clone. J is TRBJ1-4 and V is TRBV5-1; TRBD1 matches 7 bases. V was pared by 0 bases and J by 0 bases, with 5 bases of the junction left unmatched. Germline CDR1 reads SGHRS; CDR2 reads YFSETQ. The CDR3 contains 17 residues. The CDR3 sequence: CASSLEAGGTTNEKLFF. CDR3 nucleotide sequence: TGCGCCAGCAGCTTGGAGGCAGGGGGGACAACTAATGAAAAACTGTTTTTT.

The chain uses TRBV6-6 and TRBJ2-5, with D maybe TRBD1 (5 bases). This CDR3 spans 13 amino acids. Between the trimmed V and J ends, which lost 6 bases and 3 bases, there was a span of 11 bases. From germline, CDR1 is MNHNY and CDR2 SVGAGI (reference sequence). The CDR3 loop is CASSLRREETQYF. In DNA form, the CDR3 reads TGTGCCAGCAGCCTTCGCAGGGAAGAGACCCAGTACTTC.

This chain connects TRBV9 to TRBJ2-7, with D tentatively TRBD1 (6 bases). The CDR3 length is 14 residues. In germline, CDR1 is SGDLS, CDR2 YYNGEE. V lost 4 bases and J 0 bases, leaving 11 bases between the germline ends. CDR3 region: CASSQGQSSYEQYF. The CDR3 DNA follows: TGTGCCAGCAGCCAGGGGCAGAGCTCCTACGAGCAGTACTTC.

The chain employs TRBV7-9 and TRBJ1-2, with TRBD1 identical over 7 bases. The CDR3 consists of 14 residues. The germline V gene has CDR1 SEHNR and CDR2 FQNEAQ (reference sequence). Trimming removed 4 bases from V and 0 bases from J; junction bases left unmatched: 2. CDR3 region: CASSSGQANYGYTF. The CDR3 DNA follows: TGTGCCAGCAGCTCTGGACAGGCTAACTATGGCTACACCTTC.

A single count supports this clone. The J gene is TRBJ2-7, the V gene TRBV5-1; D is unclear. CDR1 is SGHRS, CDR2 YFSETQ, per germline. Trimming took off 0 bases at V and 5 bases at J, with 12 bases between the two ends. The CDR3 is made up of 14 amino acids. The CDR3 nucleotides are TGCGCCAGCAGCTTGGGTAGCTCTCTAGACGAGCAGTACTTC. Protein product: CASSLGSSLDEQYF. Filled out from reference TRBV5-1 and TRBJ2-7, the complete variable domain reads KAGVTQTPRYLIKTRGQQVTLSCSPISGHRSVSWYQQTPGQGLQFLFEYFSETQRNKGNFPGRFSGRQFSNSRSEMNVSTLELGDSALYLCASSLGSSLDEQYFGPGTRLTVT.

The chain links TRBV27 to TRBJ1-1; 7 nucleotides match TRBD1. Germline V gene data show CDR1 as MNHEY and CDR2 as SMNVEV (reference sequence). CDR3 length equals 14 residues. The junction had 14 bases not matched to a gene; V was cut back by 5 bases and J by 11 bases. CDR3 nucleotide sequence: TGTGCCAGCAGTCCTCATGACAGGGTAGATGGGGCTTTCTTT. Residues: CASSPHDRVDGAFF.

The chain recombines TRBV13 with TRBJ2-7; 8 bases fit TRBD2. The CDR3 is 17 residues long. The trim removed 1 base at V and 0 bases at J, leaving 8 bases unmatched. The V gene's germline CDR1 is PRHDT and CDR2 FYEKMQ (reference sequence). The CDR3 loop is CASSLVRLARGSYEQYF. Written as DNA, the CDR3 is TGTGCCAGCAGCTTAGTCCGACTAGCGCGAGGCTCCTACGAGCAGTACTTC.

This chain uses TRBV6-5 with TRBJ2-5, with no clear D. Deletions cut 0 bases from V and 7 bases from J, with 12 bases between. CDR1 is MNHEY, CDR2 SVGAGI, per germline. The CDR3 is 14 residues long. The CDR3 reads CASSYSNDLGTQYF. CDR3 bases: TGTGCCAGCAGTTACTCGAACGATCTAGGGACCCAGTACTTC.

The chain employs TRBV27 and TRBJ2-7; tentatively, D is TRBD2 (5 bases). Trimming pared 3 bases from V and 2 bases from J, leaving 8 bases between. Germline lookup yields CDR1 MNHEY and CDR2 SMNVEV (reference sequence). The length of the CDR3 is 13 residues. This chain's CDR3 is CASSFRGPYEQYF. The CDR3 nucleotides read TGTGCCAGCAGTTTTAGAGGGCCCTACGAGCAGTACTTC.

V gene TRBV30 combines with J gene TRBJ2-5, with 8 bases aligning to TRBD2. V was pared by 1 base and J by 5 bases, with 9 bases of the junction left unmatched. The CDR3 extends over 15 amino acids. Germline assignment: CDR1 GTSNPN and CDR2 SVGIG (reference sequence). CDR3 nucleotide sequence: TGTGCCTGGAGTGCCGGGACTAGGATCCGGGAGACCCAGTACTTC. Encoded protein: CAWSAGTRIRETQYF.

The V call is TRBV27, the J call TRBJ1-1; 9 bases agree with TRBD1. CDR1 and CDR2 (germline): MNHEY, SMNVEV (reference sequence). The CDR3 is 14 amino acids. V was clipped by 5 bases and J by 1 base; unmatched bases: 2. The CDR3 protein is CASSVQGANTEAFF. CDR3 DNA sequence: TGTGCCAGCAGTGTACAGGGGGCGAACACTGAAGCTTTCTTT.

The genes are TRBV7-2 and TRBJ2-1, with 9 bases matching TRBD2. The CDR3 is made up of 15 amino acids. V lost 5 bases, J lost 6 bases, and 8 bases stayed unmatched. Germline CDR1 reads SGHTA; CDR2 reads FQGNSA. In DNA, the CDR3 is TGTGCCAGCAGCCCAATGCTAGCGGGAACCAATGAGCAGTTCTTC. Residues: CASSPMLAGTNEQFF.

This clone was detected only once. The V gene is TRBV7-2, the J gene TRBJ2-5, with D possibly matching TRBD1 (5 bases). Between the trimmed V and J ends, which lost 5 bases and 5 bases, there was a span of 12 bases. This CDR3 is 13 amino acids long. Germline CDR1 reads SGHTA; CDR2 reads FQGNSA. The CDR3 DNA reads TGTGCCAGCAGCCTATCAGGGTGGGAGACCCAGTACTTC. It encodes CASSLSGWETQYF.

The rearrangement links TRBV19 to TRBJ1-3; tentative D call: TRBD1 (5 bases). Trimming removed 4 bases at V and 4 bases at J, with 8 bases between. The CDR3 is made up of 13 amino acids. Germline assignment: CDR1 LNHDA and CDR2 SQIVND (reference sequence). The CDR3 loop is CASSTTDGNTIYF. The CDR3 bases are TGTGCCAGTAGTACGACAGACGGAAACACCATATATTTT.

V and J are TRBV7-6 and TRBJ2-1; D is undetermined. This CDR3 comprises 13 residues. The V end lost 1 base, the J end lost 4 bases, and 5 bases lay between the germline ends. Germline CDR1 and CDR2: SGHVS and FNYEAQ. The DNA of the CDR3 is TGTGCCAGCAGCTTAGTAGAATACAATGAGCAGTTCTTC. This codes for CASSLVEYNEQFF.

This clone was detected only a few times. The rearrangement joins TRBV11-2 to TRBJ2-2; D is possibly TRBD1 (6 bases). The CDR3 sequence is 15 residues long. CDR1 is SGHAT, CDR2 FQNNGV, per germline. With 4 bases removed from V and 1 base from J, the gap between germline ends came to 10 bases. CDR3 sequence reads: CASSSLTGNTGELFF. CDR3 DNA sequence: TGTGCCAGCAGCTCTTTGACAGGGAACACCGGGGAGCTGTTTTTT.

The V gene is TRBV6-1, the J gene TRBJ2-7; D perhaps matches TRBD1 (5 bases). Germline V lookup: CDR1 MNHNS, CDR2 SASEGT. V lost 4 bases to trimming and J lost 6 bases, with 16 bases between them. The CDR3 contains 14 residues. The CDR3 DNA follows: TGTGCCAGCAGTGGGGAAACCGCTAGGGGCGAGCAGTACTTC. Translation gives CASSGETARGEQYF.

V is TRBV12-5 and J is TRBJ1-2; D gene uncertain. Trimming removed 5 bases at V and 8 bases at J, with 18 bases between. Germline V gene sequence: CDR1 LGHNT, CDR2 FRNRAP. The CDR3 spans 14 residues. The chain's CDR3 is CASGPSLGGRGYTF. CDR3 nucleotides: TGTGCTAGTGGTCCATCCCTGGGAGGGAGAGGCTACACCTTC.

The chain uses TRBV4-2 and TRBJ1-5; 8 bases fit TRBD1. Germline V CDR1 and CDR2: LGHNA, YNFKEQ. The CDR3 is 15 residues long. V shed 4 bases, J shed 7 bases, and the junction held 9 bases outside the gene matches. The CDR3: CASSPEDREYQPQHF. CDR3 DNA: TGTGCCAGCAGCCCGGAGGACAGGGAATACCAGCCCCAGCATTTT.

This chain connects TRBV15 to TRBJ2-1; D might be TRBD2 (6 bases). Germline loops: CDR1 LNHNV, CDR2 YYDKDF (reference sequence). Trimming shortened V by 4 bases and J by 9 bases, and 13 bases separated the two germline ends. The CDR3 has 13 amino acids. As DNA, the CDR3 is TGTGCCACCAGCATGAGGACTACCTCTGAGCAGTTCTTC. It specifies CATSMRTTSEQFF.

This clone was counted once. This chain joins TRBV10-3 and TRBJ2-1; D unresolved. V gave up 7 bases and J gave up 4 bases, with 8 bases separating them. The CDR3 sequence is 12 residues long. Germline assignment: CDR1 ENHRY and CDR2 SYGVKD. The CDR3 here is CAITGSYNEQFF. CDR3 DNA sequence: TGTGCCATCACAGGCTCTTACAATGAGCAGTTCTTC.

The chain links TRBV7-9 to TRBJ2-5; maybe TRBD1 (5 bases). CDR1 SEHNR and CDR2 FQNEAQ come from the germline V gene (reference sequence). This CDR3 region has 12 residues. V lost 9 bases and J lost 1, with 9 bases in between. CDR3 sequence: CASKTGQETQYF. The CDR3 coding sequence is TGTGCCAGTAAAACAGGCCAAGAGACCCAGTACTTC.

The rearrangement joins TRBV19 to TRBJ1-1, with D hard to call. The CDR3 has 15 amino acids. Germline CDR1 is LNHDA and CDR2 is SQIVND (reference sequence). Trimming left V 1 base short and J 0 bases short, with 9 bases between. For the CDR3, the DNA is TGTGCCAGTAGTATAGGGCGGGCCATGAACACTGAAGCTTTCTTT. Translated, it gives CASSIGRAMNTEAFF. The variable domain in full, completed from reference TRBV19 and TRBJ1-1, reads DGGITQSPKYLFRKEGQNVTLSCEQNLNHDAMYWYRQDPGQGLRLIYYSQIVNDFQKGDIAEGYSVSREKKESFPLTVTSAQKNPTAFYLCASSIGRAMNTEAFFGQGTRLTVV.

As DNA, the CDR3 is TGTGCCAGTAGTCCCAGGACTCTTAACAATGAGCAGTTCTTC. It encodes CASSPRTLNNEQFF. The chain has TRBV19 and TRBJ2-1, with D possibly TRBD2 on 5 matching bases. Trimming took off 5 bases at V and 5 bases at J, with 13 bases between the two ends. This CDR3 comprises 14 residues. Per the germline V gene, CDR1 is LNHDA and CDR2 is SQIVND (reference sequence).

The gene calls are TRBV5-4 and TRBJ1-4; D not resolved. In germline, CDR1 is SGHNT, CDR2 YYREEE (reference sequence). CDR3 size: 13 residues. Trimming took off 0 bases at V and 4 bases at J, with 4 bases between the two ends. CDR3 protein: CASSLDSNEKLFF. CDR3 DNA: TGTGCCAGCAGCTTGGACAGTAATGAAAAACTGTTTTTT.